One sample yielded the 10 T cell receptor beta chains listed below, sequenced in a study of blood T cell repertoires in COVID-19. TCRdb keeps only in-frame clones here, not all; method: immunoSEQ multiplex PCR. The sample gives about 130,000 clones, 85% to 90% of which show up once; around 2.9% is in the top ten. The specimen was peripheral blood. Receptor source: a man aged 55 to 69 with active or convalescent COVID-19.

The chain employs TRBV3-1 (or the pseudogene TRBV3-2) and TRBJ1-1; D ambiguous. Germline loops: CDR1 LGHDT, CDR2 YNNKEL (reference sequence). The CDR3 loop spans 15 amino acids. The germline V and J ends were trimmed by 10 bases and 7 bases, with 25 bases remaining between them. The DNA of the CDR3 is TGTGCCATAGGGAGGTGGGCTAACCAACTAAATGAAGCTTTCTTT. It yields the protein CAIGRWANQLNEAFF.

The chain joins TRBV2 to TRBJ2-1, with unresolved D. CDR1 is SNHLY, CDR2 FYNNEI, per germline. Trimming removed 8 bases at V and 10 bases at J, with 9 bases between. The CDR3 contains 10 residues. The CDR3 sequence is CASGRSEQFF. CDR3 sequence (DNA): TGTGCCAGCGGCAGGTCCGAGCAGTTCTTC.

The gene calls are TRBV30 and TRBJ1-5; D is uncertain. Per the germline V gene, CDR1 is GTSNPN and CDR2 is SVGIG (reference sequence). With 0 bases removed from V and 8 bases from J, the gap between germline ends came to 11 bases. CDR3 length: 13 residues. This chain's CDR3 is CAWSVAGSKPQHF. The CDR3 DNA reads TGTGCCTGGAGTGTAGCCGGGTCTAAGCCCCAGCATTTT. The complete variable domain, with remaining parts taken from reference TRBV30 and TRBJ1-5, reads SQTIHQWPATLVQPVGSPLSLECTVEGTSNPNLYWYRQAAGRGLQLLFYSVGIGQISSEVPQNLSASRPQDRQFILSSKKLLLSDSGFYLCAWSVAGSKPQHFGDGTRLSIL.

V usage is TRBV6-5 and J usage is TRBJ2-1, with TRBD1 matching over 10 bases. The CDR3 length is 14 residues. The V gene's germline CDR1 is MNHEY and CDR2 SVGAGI. Unmatched junction bases numbered 4, after V lost 4 bases and J lost 7 bases. The CDR3 protein is CASSSGQGRNEQFF. CDR3 bases: TGTGCCAGCAGTTCGGGACAGGGGAGGAATGAGCAGTTCTTC.

The CDR3 spells CASNYEADNEQFF. The CDR3 region has the DNA TGTGCCAGCAACTATGAAGCGGACAATGAGCAGTTCTTC. V gene TRBV2 combines with J gene TRBJ2-1, with D perhaps matching TRBD2 (5 bases). The CDR3 extends over 13 amino acids. Trimming cost V 7 bases and J 5 bases, with 12 bases left between them. Germline CDR1 reads SNHLY; CDR2 reads FYNNEI. Together with reference TRBV2 and TRBJ2-1, the CDR3 gives the full variable domain: EPEVTQTPSHQVTQMGQEVILRCVPISNHLYFYWYRQILGQKVEFLVSFYNNEISEKSEIFDDQFSVERPDGSNFTLKIRSTKLEDSAMYFCASNYEADNEQFFGPGTRLTVL.

The rearrangement uses TRBV19 and TRBJ1-5; D is possibly TRBD1 (6 bases). V lost 4 bases, J lost 6 bases, and 16 bases lay in between. Germline loops: CDR1 LNHDA, CDR2 SQIVND (reference sequence). CDR3 length equals 15 residues. The DNA of the CDR3 is TGTGCCAGTAGTACCCCACAGGGAGGGCGTCAGCCCCAGCATTTT. This sequence encodes CASSTPQGGRQPQHF.

This sequence joins TRBV11-2 and TRBJ1-5, with 8 bases fitting TRBD1. This CDR3 comprises 16 residues. V lost 3 bases and J lost 6; bases outside the gene matches: 10. The V gene's germline CDR1 is SGHAT and CDR2 FQNNGV. The DNA for the CDR3 is TGTGCCAGCAGCTTGGGATTTAACAGGGGGAGTCAGCCCCAGCATTTT. Its protein is CASSLGFNRGSQPQHF.

This chain links TRBV12-5 with TRBJ2-5; possibly TRBD1 for D (5 bases). Trimming shortened V by 0 bases and J by 3 bases, and 8 bases separated the two germline ends. This CDR3 contains 14 residues. Germline V gene data show CDR1 as LGHNT and CDR2 as FRNRAP. DNA of the CDR3: TGTGCTAGTGGTTTGGTACCAGGGAAAGAGACCCAGTACTTC. It is translated as CASGLVPGKETQYF.

The table lists this clone with a count of one. The rearrangement links TRBV28 to TRBJ1-1; TRBD1 aligns across 12 bases. This CDR3 has 15 amino acids. V was clipped by 5 bases and J by 5 bases; unmatched bases: 6. From germline, CDR1 is MDHEN and CDR2 SYDVKM. CDR3 DNA: TGTGCCAGCAGTGCGGGACAGGGGGCGGGAACTGAAGCTTTCTTT. As protein: CASSAGQGAGTEAFF.

J is TRBJ2-7 and V is TRBV27; TRBD1 matches at 7 bases. V shed 5 bases and J 0 bases; nucleotides not matched to a gene: 4. There are 14 residues in the CDR3. Per germline, CDR1 MNHEY and CDR2 SMNVEV (reference sequence). CDR3 amino acids: CASSQRDSSYEQYF. CDR3 DNA sequence: TGTGCCAGCAGTCAGAGGGACAGCTCCTACGAGCAGTACTTC.